This note documents a single T cell receptor beta chain sequence. Its antigen is not known. The sample is drawn from a study of cytomegalovirus exposure and HLA in healthy donors. The CDR3 has 14 amino acids. V lost 4 bases to trimming and J lost 6 bases, with 12 bases between them. Germline CDR1 and CDR2: MNHEY and SVGAGI. PCR employed 60 Vbeta and 13 Jbeta primers. Sequenced by immunoSEQ multiplex PCR; TCRdb stores in-frame clones only, minus some. The data hold about 170,000 clones, with around 78% observed a single time. Study observations and caveats: Excluded were some V segments that proved indistinguishable, including TRBV6-2 and TRBV6-3. Association of a missense DCLRE1C variant with TCR beta V- and J-gene trimming was reported in a later analysis. Analyzed later, most CMV-associated TCR beta chains appeared HLA-restricted.

V is TRBV6-5 and J is TRBJ2-2, with D perhaps matching TRBD1 (5 bases). The source is a woman in her thirties in good health and CMV-seropositive. The sequencing sample was made of PBMCs. This CDR3 is CASSFSRVSGELFF. CDR3 in DNA: TGTGCCAGCAGTTTTTCCAGGGTCTCCGGGGAGCTGTTTTTT.